The 5 T cell receptor beta chains in this list originate from one sample, sequenced in a study of post-analysis software for immune sequencing data. Their antigen targets remain unknown. Built from TCR beta cDNA, the libraries had unique molecular identifiers in them. Using its own MiXCR run on the PCR reads, TCRdb lists one record per CDR3 protein. Of approximately 630,000 distinct CDR3 sequences in the sample, 55% to 60% are singletons; the top ten hold 11%. The study, taken as a whole, reports: Patients used several TRBV segments, including TRBV5-6, TRBV5-1 and TRBV20-1, more often than controls.

Sequencing was carried out using blood. The receptor set was obtained from a girl between 2 and 10 years old with multiple sclerosis.

The genes are TRBV7-2 and TRBJ2-7, with D tentatively TRBD2 (5 bases). The J call is in doubt because the DNA end fits TRBJ2-5 better. The CDR3 has 14 residues. Germline V gene data show CDR1 as SGHTA and CDR2 as FQGNSA. The CDR3 reads CASSVERAEETQYF. The CDR3 coding sequence is TGTGCCAGCAGCGTAGAACGAGCGGAAGAGACCCAGTACTTC.

V and J are TRBV12-3 or TRBV12-4 and TRBJ1-2; no clear D gene. Deletions cut 5 bases from V and 4 bases from J, with 8 bases between. The CDR3 contains 12 residues. The CDR3 here is CASSAWAYGYTF. In nucleotides, the CDR3 is TGTGCCAGCAGTGCCTGGGCCTATGGCTACACCTTC.

The chain combines TRBV9 with TRBJ1-4; 10 bases are a match to TRBD1. This CDR3 comprises 14 residues. Germline V gene sequence: CDR1 SGDLS, CDR2 YYNGEE. The trim removed 3 bases at V and 8 bases at J, leaving 4 bases unmatched. CDR3 loop: CASSGQGAGEKLFF. Here the CDR3 DNA reads TGTGCCAGCAGCGGACAGGGGGCTGGCGAAAAACTGTTTTTT.

The chain is built from TRBV12-3 or TRBV12-4 and TRBJ2-1; 14 bases are a match to TRBD2. The CDR3 runs to 15 residues. V gave up 3 bases and J gave up 10 bases; unmatched junction bases: 5. This CDR3 reads CASSLGLAGEDEQFF. In DNA form, the CDR3 reads TGTGCCAGCAGTTTGGGACTAGCGGGAGAAGACGAGCAGTTCTTC.

Regarding this clonotype: An end of the junction does not agree with germline; a read error may underlie this. The CDR3 region is CATSRAGAYNERFF. CDR3 nucleotide sequence: TGTGCCACCAGCAGAGCCGGGGCCTACAATGAGCGGTTCTTC. This chain connects TRBV15 to TRBJ2-1; the D call may be TRBD1 or TRBD2 (5 bases each). Germline V lookup: CDR1 LNHNV, CDR2 YYDKDF (reference sequence). The CDR3 sequence is 14 residues long.